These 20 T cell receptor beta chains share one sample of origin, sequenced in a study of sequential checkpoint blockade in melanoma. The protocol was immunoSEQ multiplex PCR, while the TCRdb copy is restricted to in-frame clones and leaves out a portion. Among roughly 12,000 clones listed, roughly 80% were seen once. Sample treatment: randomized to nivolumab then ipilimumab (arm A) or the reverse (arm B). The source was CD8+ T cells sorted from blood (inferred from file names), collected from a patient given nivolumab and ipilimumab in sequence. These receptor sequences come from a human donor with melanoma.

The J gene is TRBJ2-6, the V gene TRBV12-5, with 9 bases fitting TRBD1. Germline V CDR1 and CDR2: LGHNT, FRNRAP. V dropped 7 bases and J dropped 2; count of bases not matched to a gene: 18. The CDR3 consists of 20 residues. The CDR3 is CASALGTGKGLSAGANVLTF. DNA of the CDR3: TGTGCTAGTGCCTTGGGGACAGGGAAGGGATTGTCGGCTGGGGCCAACGTCCTGACTTTC.

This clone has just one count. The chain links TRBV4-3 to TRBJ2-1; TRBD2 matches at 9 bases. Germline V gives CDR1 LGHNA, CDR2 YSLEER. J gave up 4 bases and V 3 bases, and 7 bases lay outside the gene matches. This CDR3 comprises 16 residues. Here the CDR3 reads CASSQGPSGNYNEQFF. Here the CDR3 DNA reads TGCGCCAGCAGCCAGGGCCCTAGCGGGAATTACAATGAGCAGTTCTTC.

CDR3 sequence: CAWGEGSPHNEQFF. In DNA form, the CDR3 reads TGTGCCTGGGGGGAGGGGAGCCCCCACAATGAGCAGTTCTTC. This chain connects TRBV30 to TRBJ2-1, with TRBD2 matching 7 bases. The V gene end was trimmed by 5 bases and the J gene end by 5 bases; junction bases not matched to a gene: 9. Per germline, CDR1 GTSNPN and CDR2 SVGIG (reference sequence). The CDR3 totals 14 residues.

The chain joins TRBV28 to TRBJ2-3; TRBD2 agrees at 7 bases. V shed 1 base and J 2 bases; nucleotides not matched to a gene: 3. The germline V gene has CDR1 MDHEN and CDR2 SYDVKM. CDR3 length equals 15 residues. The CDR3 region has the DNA TGTGCCAGCAGTTTATCCAGCGGGGCCACAGATACGCAGTATTTT. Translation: CASSLSSGATDTQYF.

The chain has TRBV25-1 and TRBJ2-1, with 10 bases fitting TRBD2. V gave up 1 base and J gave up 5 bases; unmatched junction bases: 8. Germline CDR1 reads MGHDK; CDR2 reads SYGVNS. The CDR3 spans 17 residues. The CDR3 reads CASSESRSGRANNEQFF. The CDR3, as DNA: TGTGCCAGCAGTGAATCCCGGAGCGGGAGGGCCAACAATGAGCAGTTCTTC.

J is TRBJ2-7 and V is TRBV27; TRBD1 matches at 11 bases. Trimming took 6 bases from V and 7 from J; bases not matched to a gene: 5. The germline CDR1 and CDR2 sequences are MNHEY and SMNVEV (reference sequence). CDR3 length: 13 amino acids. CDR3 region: CASRDRGHLEQYF. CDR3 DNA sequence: TGTGCCAGCAGGGACAGGGGGCATCTAGAGCAGTACTTC.

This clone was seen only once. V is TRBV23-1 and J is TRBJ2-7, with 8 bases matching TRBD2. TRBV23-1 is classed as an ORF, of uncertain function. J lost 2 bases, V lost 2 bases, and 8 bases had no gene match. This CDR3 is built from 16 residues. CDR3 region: CASSQSLEREPYEQYF. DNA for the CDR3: TGCGCCAGCAGTCAAAGTCTCGAGCGGGAGCCCTACGAGCAGTACTTC.

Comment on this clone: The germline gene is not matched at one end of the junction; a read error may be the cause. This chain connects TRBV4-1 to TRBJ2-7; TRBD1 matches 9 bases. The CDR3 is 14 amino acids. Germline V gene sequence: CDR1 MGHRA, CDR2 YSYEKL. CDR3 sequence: CASSQYRGLNEQYF. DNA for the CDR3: TGTGCCAGCAGCCAATACAGGGGGCTAAACGAGCAGTACTTC.

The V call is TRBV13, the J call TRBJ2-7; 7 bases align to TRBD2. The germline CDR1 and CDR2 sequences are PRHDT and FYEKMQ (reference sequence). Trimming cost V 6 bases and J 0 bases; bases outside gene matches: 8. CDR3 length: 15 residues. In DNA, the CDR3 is TGTGCCAGCAGAACAATTGCTAGCGGCTCCTACGAGCAGTACTTC. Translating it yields CASRTIASGSYEQYF.

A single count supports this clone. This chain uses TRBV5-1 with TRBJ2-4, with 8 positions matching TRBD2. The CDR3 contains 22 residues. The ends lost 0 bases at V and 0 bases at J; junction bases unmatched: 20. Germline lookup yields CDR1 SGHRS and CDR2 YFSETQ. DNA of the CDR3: TGCGCCAGCAGCTTGGCCCTTATGCGTGGAGCGGGAGATCAACTAGCCAAAAACATTCAGTACTTC. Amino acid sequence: CASSLALMRGAGDQLAKNIQYF.

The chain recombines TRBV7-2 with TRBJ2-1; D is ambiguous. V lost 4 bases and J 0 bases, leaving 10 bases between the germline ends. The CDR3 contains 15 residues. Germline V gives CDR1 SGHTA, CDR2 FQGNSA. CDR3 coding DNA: TGTGCCAGCAGCTCCCGCGGTAGCTCCTACAATGAGCAGTTCTTC. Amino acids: CASSSRGSSYNEQFF.

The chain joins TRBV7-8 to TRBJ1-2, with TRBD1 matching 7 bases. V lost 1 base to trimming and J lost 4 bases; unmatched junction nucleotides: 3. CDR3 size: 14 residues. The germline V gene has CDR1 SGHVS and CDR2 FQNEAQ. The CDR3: CASSLVGQLYGYTF. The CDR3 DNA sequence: TGTGCCAGCAGCTTAGTGGGACAGCTCTATGGCTACACCTTC. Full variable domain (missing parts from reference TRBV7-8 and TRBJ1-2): GAGVSQSPRYKVAKRGQDVALRCDPISGHVSLFWYQQALGQGPEFLTYFQNEAQLDKSGLPSDRFFAERPEGSVSTLKIQRTQQEDSAVYLCASSLVGQLYGYTFGSGTRLTVV.

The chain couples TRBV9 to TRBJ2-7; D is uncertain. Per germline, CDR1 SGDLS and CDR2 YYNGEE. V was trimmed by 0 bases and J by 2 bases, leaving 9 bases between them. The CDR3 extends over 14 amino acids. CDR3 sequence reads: CASSVGPVPYEQYF. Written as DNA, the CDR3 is TGTGCCAGCAGCGTAGGTCCCGTCCCCTACGAGCAGTACTTC.

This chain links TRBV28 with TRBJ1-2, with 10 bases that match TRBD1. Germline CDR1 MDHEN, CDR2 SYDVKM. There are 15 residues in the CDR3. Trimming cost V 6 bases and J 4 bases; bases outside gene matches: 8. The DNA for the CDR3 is TGTGCCAGCAGAGCTGACAGGGGGCGCGCCTATGGCTACACCTTC. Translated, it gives CASRADRGRAYGYTF.

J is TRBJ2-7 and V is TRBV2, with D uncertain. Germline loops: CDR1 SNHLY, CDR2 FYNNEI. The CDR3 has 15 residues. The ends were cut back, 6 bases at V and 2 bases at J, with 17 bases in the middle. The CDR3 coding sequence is TGTGCCAGCAGCCAAGAGGCAGCCCATACCTACGAGCAGTACTTC. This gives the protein CASSQEAAHTYEQYF.

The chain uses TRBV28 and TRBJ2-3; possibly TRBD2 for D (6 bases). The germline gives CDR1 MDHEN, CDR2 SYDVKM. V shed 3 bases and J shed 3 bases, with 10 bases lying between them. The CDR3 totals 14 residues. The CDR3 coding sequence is TGTGCCAGCAGTTTCCTCGCGGGGACAGATACGCAGTATTTT. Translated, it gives CASSFLAGTDTQYF.

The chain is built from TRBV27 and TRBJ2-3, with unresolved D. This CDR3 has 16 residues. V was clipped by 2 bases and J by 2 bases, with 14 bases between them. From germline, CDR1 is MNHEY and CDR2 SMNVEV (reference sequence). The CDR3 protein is CASSLGSVAVTDTQYF. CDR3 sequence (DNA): TGTGCCAGCAGTTTAGGGTCTGTGGCGGTCACAGATACGCAGTATTTT.

CDR3 residues: CAWSVGQSYEQYF. As DNA, the CDR3 is TGTGCCTGGAGTGTAGGACAGAGCTACGAGCAGTACTTC. V and J are TRBV30 and TRBJ2-7, with D tentatively TRBD1 (6 bases). Deletions cut 0 bases from V and 3 bases from J, with 9 bases between. Germline V CDR1 and CDR2: GTSNPN, SVGIG (reference sequence). The CDR3 extends over 13 amino acids.

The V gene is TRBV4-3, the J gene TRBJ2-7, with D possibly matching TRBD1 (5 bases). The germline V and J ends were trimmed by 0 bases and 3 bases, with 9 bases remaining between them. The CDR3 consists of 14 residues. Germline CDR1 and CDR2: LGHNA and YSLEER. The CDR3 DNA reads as TGCGCCAGCAGCCAAGATAGCAGGGACTACGAGCAGTACTTC. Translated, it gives CASSQDSRDYEQYF.

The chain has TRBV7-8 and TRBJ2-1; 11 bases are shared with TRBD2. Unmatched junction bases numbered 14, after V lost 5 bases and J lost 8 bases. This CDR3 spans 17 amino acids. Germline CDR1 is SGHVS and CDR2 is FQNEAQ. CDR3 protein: CASSPEGASGRFYEQFF. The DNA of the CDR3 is TGTGCCAGCAGCCCCGAGGGCGCTAGCGGGAGGTTTTATGAGCAGTTCTTC.